What follows are 5 T cell receptor beta chains derived from one specimen sequenced in a study of cytomegalovirus exposure and HLA in healthy donors. The PCR made use of 60 Vbeta and 13 Jbeta primers. Sequenced by immunoSEQ multiplex PCR; TCRdb stores in-frame clones only, minus some. This sample has about 190,000 clones, with approximately 84% found just once. What was sequenced was PBMCs. Every receptor here comes from a woman between 50 and 59 years old in good health and CMV-seropositive.

With regard to this clone: Here the CDR3 omits its conserved ending phenylalanine or tryptophan, so a read error is the likely source. It is unclear where the CDR3 begins or ends on the DNA, so no DNA is shown, and the CDR3 is as TCRdb lists it. This chain uses TRBV6-6 with TRBJ1-1. Per germline, CDR1 MNHNY and CDR2 SVGAGI (reference sequence). The CDR3 spans 10 residues, counting both ends. The CDR3: CASSPNPYSA.

The V call is TRBV30, the J call TRBJ2-7, with 8 bases aligning to TRBD1. Trimming removed 8 bases from V and 2 bases from J; junction bases left unmatched: 26. Germline loops: CDR1 GTSNPN, CDR2 SVGIG (reference sequence). This CDR3 is 19 amino acids long. The CDR3 spells CAGEFQQTQKTGATYEQYF. The CDR3 DNA follows: TGTGCCGGAGAGTTCCAGCAAACTCAGAAGACAGGGGCCACCTACGAGCAGTACTTC. The complete variable domain, with remaining parts taken from reference TRBV30 and TRBJ2-7, reads SQTIHQWPATLVQPVGSPLSLECTVEGTSNPNLYWYRQAAGRGLQLLFYSVGIGQISSEVPQNLSASRPQDRQFILSSKKLLLSDSGFYLCAGEFQQTQKTGATYEQYFGPGTRLTVT.

This rearrangement joins TRBV4-1 to TRBJ1-6; 9 bases match TRBD1. Germline V CDR1 and CDR2: MGHRA, YSYEKL. V shed 0 bases, J shed 9 bases, and the junction held 6 bases outside the gene matches. The CDR3 has 16 amino acids. CDR3 coding DNA: TGCGCCAGCAGCCAAGATCCCCGACAGGGGGGTTCACCCCTCCACTTT. Translated: CASSQDPRQGGSPLHF.

The CDR3 reads CASRPTSGGLYTQYF. CDR3 coding DNA: TGTGCCAGCAGACCGACTAGCGGGGGGCTGTATACGCAGTATTTT. The rearrangement links TRBV2 to TRBJ2-3, with 13 positions matching TRBD2. This CDR3 has 15 residues. Germline CDR1 is SNHLY and CDR2 is FYNNEI. V trimming: 6 bases; J trimming: 7 bases; junction bases outside the gene matches: 7.

V usage is TRBV11-2 and J usage is TRBJ1-2, with TRBD1 identical over 11 bases. Germline trimming cut 5 bases from V and 6 bases from J; bases unmatched to any gene: 8. The length of the CDR3 is 15 residues. Germline CDR1 reads SGHAT; CDR2 reads FQNNGV. The CDR3 DNA is TGTGCCAGCAGCACCGTTGGACAGGGGGCGGATGGCTACACCTTC. Translation: CASSTVGQGADGYTF.